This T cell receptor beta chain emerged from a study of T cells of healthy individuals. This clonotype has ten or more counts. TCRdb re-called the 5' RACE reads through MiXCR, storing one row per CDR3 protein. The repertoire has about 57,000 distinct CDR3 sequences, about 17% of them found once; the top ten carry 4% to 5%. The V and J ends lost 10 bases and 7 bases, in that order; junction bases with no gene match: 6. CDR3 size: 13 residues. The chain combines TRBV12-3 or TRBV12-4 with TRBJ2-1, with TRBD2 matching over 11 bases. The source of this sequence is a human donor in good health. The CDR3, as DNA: TGTGCCATAGCGGGGGGGCCGGGTAATGAGCAGTTCTTC. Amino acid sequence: CAIAGGPGNEQFF.